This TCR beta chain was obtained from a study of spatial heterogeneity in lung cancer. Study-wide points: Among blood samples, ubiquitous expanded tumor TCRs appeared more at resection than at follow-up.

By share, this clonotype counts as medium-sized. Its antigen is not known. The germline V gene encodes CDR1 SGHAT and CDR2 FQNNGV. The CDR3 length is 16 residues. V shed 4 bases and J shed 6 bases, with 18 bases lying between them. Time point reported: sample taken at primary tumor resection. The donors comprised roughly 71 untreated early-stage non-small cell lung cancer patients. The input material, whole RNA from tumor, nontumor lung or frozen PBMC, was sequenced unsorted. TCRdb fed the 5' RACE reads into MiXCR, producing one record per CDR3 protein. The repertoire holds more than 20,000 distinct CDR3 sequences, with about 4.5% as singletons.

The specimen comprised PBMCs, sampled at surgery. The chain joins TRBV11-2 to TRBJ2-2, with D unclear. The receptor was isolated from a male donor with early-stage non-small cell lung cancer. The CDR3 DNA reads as TGTGCCAGCAGCTCCGAATCCCCAGTCCTAGCCGGGGAGCTGTTTTTT. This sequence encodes CASSSESPVLAGELFF.